One sample yielded the 3 T cell receptor beta chains listed below, sequenced in a study of T cell changes during pregnancy in multiple sclerosis. Assay used: immunoSEQ multiplex PCR; TCRdb lists only in-frame clones, some missing. The repertoire holds more than 40,000 clones, with about 89% as singletons. The specimen comprised CD4+ T cells from peripheral blood mononuclear cells, sampled in the first trimester of pregnancy. Receptor source: a female donor with multiple sclerosis, enrolled in a pregnancy study.

The gene calls are TRBV19 and TRBJ2-2; 7 bases align to TRBD1. This CDR3 region has 18 residues. The junction had 10 bases not matched to a gene; V was cut back by 1 base and J by 2 bases. The germline gives CDR1 LNHDA, CDR2 SQIVND (reference sequence). For the CDR3, the DNA is TGTGCCAGTAGTATAGTCACCGGGACAGCATTAAACACCGGGGAGCTGTTTTTT. Translation: CASSIVTGTALNTGELFF. Using reference TRBV19 and TRBJ2-2 for the parts outside the CDR3, the full variable domain is DGGITQSPKYLFRKEGQNVTLSCEQNLNHDAMYWYRQDPGQGLRLIYYSQIVNDFQKGDIAEGYSVSREKKESFPLTVTSAQKNPTAFYLCASSIVTGTALNTGELFFGEGSRLTVL.

The gene calls are TRBV9 and TRBJ2-1; 11 bases line up with TRBD2. In germline, CDR1 is SGDLS, CDR2 YYNGEE. The CDR3 length is 16 residues. V shed 2 bases and J 6 bases; nucleotides not matched to a gene: 7. CDR3 region: CASSVTTSGDFNEQFF. DNA of the CDR3: TGTGCCAGCAGCGTGACGACTAGCGGGGACTTCAATGAGCAGTTCTTC.

The chain links TRBV2 to TRBJ1-1; D gene uncertain. V was shortened by 6 bases and J by 1 base, with 15 bases between the two germline ends. The CDR3 consists of 15 residues. The germline V gene encodes CDR1 SNHLY and CDR2 FYNNEI. The CDR3 DNA is TGTGCCAGCAGCCCATTTTCGGGGTGGAACACTGAAGCTTTCTTT. This sequence encodes CASSPFSGWNTEAFF.